This T cell receptor (beta chain) originates from a study of T cells in localized non-small cell lung cancer. Sequencing used immunoSEQ multiplex PCR; TCRdb keeps in-frame clones, though not all of them. The sample includes 15,000 or so clones, 75% to 90% of them seen just once. Germline CDR1 SGHDT, CDR2 YYEEEE. V dropped 4 bases and J dropped 0 bases, with 13 bases sitting between them. The CDR3 loop spans 16 amino acids. Study results and limitations: Appearance in adjacent lung was seen for a median around 61 of the top 100 tumor clones. A raised T cell density in blood coincided with lengthier overall survival. In uninvolved adjacent lung, T cell clonality reached its highest value, exceeding tumor. Without multi-region sequencing, intratumor heterogeneity could not be excluded.

On this clone: Its antigen remains unknown.

J is TRBJ2-2 and V is TRBV5-6, with D perhaps TRBD2 (5 bases). The TCR was taken from a female donor of 60 years or more with stage III squamous cell lung carcinoma. The input for sequencing was peripheral blood, taken before any cancer treatment. The CDR3: CASSPYGVANTGELFF. The CDR3 bases are TGTGCCAGCAGCCCTTACGGGGTCGCGAACACCGGGGAGCTGTTTTTT.